Following are 17 T cell receptor beta chains from one sample sequenced in a study of human T cells and chemical hapten exposure. Library construction involved attaching unique molecular identifiers to individual cDNA molecules, which allowed quantitative, reproducible TCR counting. Each CDR3 protein gets one entry after TCRdb re-called the reads with MiXCR. The profile shows approximately 5,000 distinct CDR3 sequences, roughly 53% of them singletons. Regarding treatment: therapeutic diphenylcyclopropenone sensitization with weekly scalp DPC. The specimen comprised whole blood, sampled before DPC sensitization or 2, 6, or about 24 weeks after (not recorded which). The receptor set was obtained from an adult with alopecia areata. Some clones in this sample may be carry-over from other donors' samples. This table probably holds off-target reads from a library built for another chain.

This sequence joins TRBV20-1 and TRBJ2-4; TRBD1 agrees at 7 bases. V was clipped by 3 bases and J by 10 bases; unmatched bases: 6. This CDR3 comprises 12 residues. Germline V gene lookup returns CDR1 DFQATT and CDR2 SNEGSKA (reference sequence). CDR3: CSASGTDLIQYF. DNA of the CDR3: TGCAGTGCTAGTGGGACAGATCTAATTCAGTACTTC.

The chain carries TRBV7-6 and TRBJ2-5, with a weak D call TRBD2 (5 bases). The CDR3 loop spans 11 amino acids. Germline V CDR1 and CDR2: SGHVS, FNYEAQ. V gave up 5 bases and J gave up 5 bases, with 6 bases separating them. The CDR3 loop is CASSRGETQYF. The DNA of the CDR3 is TGTGCCAGCAGCCGAGGGGAGACCCAGTACTTC. The variable domain in full, with the rest retrieved from reference TRBV7-6 and TRBJ2-5, is GAGVSQSPRYKVTKRGQDVALRCDPISGHVSLYWYRQALGQGPEFLTYFNYEAQQDKSGLPNDRFSAERPEGSISTLTIQRTEQRDSAMYRCASSRGETQYFGPGTRLLVL.

This rearrangement joins TRBV11-2 to TRBJ2-7; D is perhaps TRBD1 or TRBD2 (5 bases each). Germline values: CDR1 SGHAT, CDR2 FQNNGV. V was pared by 3 bases and J by 6 bases, with 6 bases between. The CDR3 is made up of 11 amino acids. CDR3 in DNA: TGTGCCAGCAGCTTGGGGGTCGAGCAGTACTTC. It specifies CASSLGVEQYF. The full variable domain, in which reference TRBV11-2 and TRBJ2-7 provide the parts outside the CDR3, is EAGVAQSPRYKIIEKRQSVAFWCNPISGHATLYWYQQILGQGPKLLIQFQNNGVVDDSQLPKDRFSAERLKGVDSTLKIQPAKLEDSAVYLCASSLGVEQYFGPGTRLTVT.

This chain uses TRBV27 with TRBJ2-2, with TRBD1 identical over 9 bases. V lost 11 bases to trimming and J lost 6 bases; unmatched junction nucleotides: 7. Germline V CDR1 and CDR2: MNHEY, SMNVEV (reference sequence). The CDR3 covers 13 residues. This CDR3 is CAAWGQGAGELFF. Here the CDR3 DNA reads TGTGCCGCCTGGGGACAGGGAGCCGGGGAGCTGTTTTTT.

The chain combines TRBV4-3 with TRBJ2-7; TRBD2 aligns across 10 bases. J was trimmed by 0 bases and V by 0 bases; bases with no gene match: 2. Germline V gives CDR1 LGHNA, CDR2 YSLEER. The CDR3 is 16 residues long. This chain's CDR3 is CASSQEPSGSSYEQYF. The CDR3 DNA reads TGCGCCAGCAGCCAAGAGCCTAGCGGGAGCTCCTACGAGCAGTACTTC.

The rearrangement links TRBV7-3 to TRBJ2-3; 14 bases are a match to TRBD2. Germline V lookup: CDR1 SGHTA, CDR2 FQGTGA. V dropped 5 bases and J dropped 6; count of bases not matched to a gene: 7. The CDR3 covers 16 residues. As DNA, the CDR3 is TGTGCCAGCAGCCTGGGACTAGCGGGAGAGTCGGATACGCAGTATTTT. This gives the protein CASSLGLAGESDTQYF.

The chain joins TRBV12-3 or TRBV12-4 to TRBJ2-1, with D perhaps TRBD1 (6 bases). This CDR3 is built from 14 residues. Deletions cut 5 bases from V and 0 bases from J, with 8 bases between. CDR3 DNA sequence: TGTGCCAGCAGTAGACAGGTCTCCTACAATGAGCAGTTCTTC. Its protein product is CASSRQVSYNEQFF.

DNA for the CDR3: TGTGCCAGCACCCTCGAGGGGCTCGGTTCACCCCTCCACTTT. As protein: CASTLEGLGSPLHF. The rearrangement uses TRBV7-2 and TRBJ1-6, with D maybe TRBD1 (5 bases). Germline V CDR1 and CDR2: SGHTA, FQGNSA. The CDR3 consists of 14 residues. Trimming left V 7 bases short and J 9 bases short, with 16 bases between.

This chain's CDR3 is CASSGGGLATSYEQYF. CDR3 coding DNA: TGTGCCAGCAGCGGTGGTGGACTAGCGACTTCCTACGAGCAGTACTTC. The chain links TRBV9 to TRBJ2-7, with TRBD2 matching over 9 bases. CDR1 and CDR2 from the germline V gene are SGDLS and YYNGEE. The ends lost 3 bases at V and 1 base at J; junction bases unmatched: 8. This CDR3 is built from 16 residues.

This clonotype was picked up a small number of times. V gene TRBV7-6 combines with J gene TRBJ2-7, with 11 bases aligning to TRBD1. The length of the CDR3 is 13 residues. J gave up 9 bases and V 5 bases, and 6 bases lay outside the gene matches. Per the germline V gene, CDR1 is SGHVS and CDR2 is FNYEAQ. The CDR3, as DNA: TGTGCCAGCAGCCCGGACAGGGGGCAAGTGCAGTACTTC. Protein: CASSPDRGQVQYF.

The chain joins TRBV7-2 to TRBJ2-7, with TRBD2 as a possible D gene (5 bases). V was shortened by 2 bases and J by 0 bases, with 11 bases between the two germline ends. The CDR3 spans 15 residues. Germline V gene sequence: CDR1 SGHTA, CDR2 FQGNSA. The CDR3 DNA follows: TGTGCCAGCAGCTTAAGCGCTAGCTCCTCCTACGAGCAGTACTTC. Protein product: CASSLSASSSYEQYF.

Only a few counts were recorded for this clonotype. V usage is TRBV5-4 and J usage is TRBJ2-2; D ambiguous. This CDR3 has 14 residues. The ends were cut back, 5 bases at V and 1 base at J, with 9 bases in the middle. Germline V gene sequence: CDR1 SGHNT, CDR2 YYREEE (reference sequence). CDR3 protein: CASSFDKNTGELFF. The CDR3 DNA reads TGTGCCAGCAGTTTTGACAAGAACACCGGGGAGCTGTTTTTT.

The rearrangement uses TRBV5-1 and TRBJ2-3; D is undetermined. V was pared by 7 bases and J by 4 bases, with 16 bases between. The CDR3 sequence is 14 residues long. CDR1 SGHRS and CDR2 YFSETQ come from the germline V gene. The CDR3 DNA is TGCGCCAGCCGACCCCGGCCGGGCGCAGATACGCAGTATTTT. Amino acids: CASRPRPGADTQYF. Together with reference TRBV5-1 and TRBJ2-3, the CDR3 gives the full variable domain: KAGVTQTPRYLIKTRGQQVTLSCSPISGHRSVSWYQQTPGQGLQFLFEYFSETQRNKGNFPGRFSGRQFSNSRSEMNVSTLELGDSALYLCASRPRPGADTQYFGPGTRLTVL.

This clonotype was seen only a few times. This CDR3 reads CASSLGSAGARNEQFF. Written as DNA, the CDR3 is TGTGCCAGCAGCTTAGGGTCAGCGGGAGCTAGGAATGAGCAGTTCTTC. The chain is built from TRBV7-8 and TRBJ2-1, with 8 bases aligning to TRBD2. The CDR3 runs 16 residues. Germline CDR1 SGHVS, CDR2 FQNEAQ. J was trimmed by 7 bases and V by 1 base; bases with no gene match: 9.

The chain employs TRBV24-1 and TRBJ2-1; D is perhaps TRBD2 (5 bases). The length of the CDR3 is 14 residues. Between the trimmed V and J ends, which lost 3 bases and 7 bases, there was a span of 12 bases. Germline lookup yields CDR1 KGHDR and CDR2 SFDVKD. The CDR3 sequence is CATSDQLGRNEQFF. CDR3 nucleotide sequence: TGTGCCACCAGTGATCAACTAGGTCGTAATGAGCAGTTCTTC.

This chain connects TRBV7-3 to TRBJ2-3, with 10 bases aligning to TRBD2. CDR1 and CDR2 from the germline V gene are SGHTA and FQGTGA. The CDR3 spans 15 residues. With 5 bases clipped from V and 1 base from J, the junction kept 3 bases outside the gene matches. The DNA for the CDR3 is TGTGCCAGCAGCATGACTAGCGGGCGCACAGATACGCAGTATTTT. This codes for CASSMTSGRTDTQYF.

The gene calls are TRBV7-2 and TRBJ2-3; D perhaps matches TRBD2 (5 bases). From germline, CDR1 is SGHTA and CDR2 FQGNSA. With 6 bases removed from V and 2 bases from J, the gap between germline ends came to 6 bases. This CDR3 has 12 amino acids. In nucleotides, the CDR3 is TGTGCCAGCAGTGACTACACAGATACGCAGTATTTT. Translating gives CASSDYTDTQYF.